This passage covers 25 T cell receptor beta chains from one sample sequenced in a study of Ad26.COV2.S vaccination and SARS-CoV-2 variants. The data were produced by immunoSEQ multiplex PCR, yet TCRdb's version contains in-frame clones alone and is incomplete. The sample has around 450,000 clones, 85% to 90% seen once. The treatment here: roughly 18 received Ad26.COV2.S at low or high dose, single or two shots; about five received placebo; per-sample allocation not given. Sampling took place 63 days after the first vaccine or placebo injection. This specimen consisted of peripheral blood, obtained in a trial of Ad26.COV2.S vaccine versus placebo. The receptors were sampled from a person aged 18-65 years who received the Ad26.COV2.S COVID-19 vaccine or a placebo.

This rearrangement joins TRBV7-9 to TRBJ1-1; no clear D. The CDR3 has 15 residues. Trimming pared 1 base from V and 0 bases from J, leaving 9 bases between. The germline V gene has CDR1 SEHNR and CDR2 FQNEAQ (reference sequence). This CDR3 reads CASSLVALMNTEAFF. The CDR3 region has the DNA TGTGCCAGCAGCTTAGTTGCACTTATGAACACTGAAGCTTTCTTT.

The chain recombines TRBV18 with TRBJ2-5; possibly TRBD1 for D (5 bases). The CDR3 is 15 residues long. CDR1 KGHSH and CDR2 LQKENI come from the germline V gene. The germline V and J ends were trimmed by 2 bases and 5 bases, with 15 bases remaining between them. The CDR3 DNA is TGTGCCAGCTCACCAAGCAGGGAAGGTGATGAGACCCAGTACTTC. It encodes CASSPSREGDETQYF. The entire variable domain, with the rest obtained from reference TRBV18 and TRBJ2-5, is as follows: NAGVMQNPRHLVRRRGQEARLRCSPMKGHSHVYWYRQLPEEGLKFMVYLQKENIIDESGMPKERFSAEFPKEGPSILRIQQVVRGDSAAYFCASSPSREGDETQYFGPGTRLLVL.

The V and J genes are TRBV5-1 and TRBJ2-7, with D possibly TRBD2 on 5 matching bases. This CDR3 contains 15 residues. With 1 base removed from V and 0 bases from J, the gap between germline ends came to 11 bases. Germline CDR1 and CDR2: SGHRS and YFSETQ. Here the CDR3 reads CASSLTAAFSYEQYF. The CDR3 nucleotides are TGCGCCAGCAGCTTGACAGCGGCTTTCTCCTACGAGCAGTACTTC. Supplemented by reference TRBV5-1 and TRBJ2-7, the full variable domain reads KAGVTQTPRYLIKTRGQQVTLSCSPISGHRSVSWYQQTPGQGLQFLFEYFSETQRNKGNFPGRFSGRQFSNSRSEMNVSTLELGDSALYLCASSLTAAFSYEQYFGPGTRLTVT.

This chain links TRBV30 with TRBJ2-3; the match to TRBD1 covers 9 bases. There are 17 residues in the CDR3. V was clipped by 3 bases and J by 10 bases; unmatched bases: 20. Germline V gene lookup returns CDR1 GTSNPN and CDR2 SVGIG (reference sequence). CDR3: CAWSAFSTGQGYRSQYF. The DNA for the CDR3 is TGTGCCTGGAGCGCCTTCTCTACGGGACAGGGATATAGGTCGCAGTATTTT.

This clone was detected only once. The J gene is TRBJ2-3, the V gene TRBV28; TRBD2 is a possible D gene (6 bases). There are 15 residues in the CDR3. Germline loops: CDR1 MDHEN, CDR2 SYDVKM. Trimming stripped 10 bases from V and 1 base from J, with 18 bases between. CDR3: CATTQEGSRTDTQYF. The CDR3 region has the DNA TGTGCCACGACCCAGGAGGGCAGTCGCACAGATACGCAGTATTTT.

The rearrangement uses TRBV7-2 and TRBJ2-7, with 8 bases aligning to TRBD1. Per germline, CDR1 SGHTA and CDR2 FQGNSA. Trimming cost V 5 bases and J 4 bases; bases outside gene matches: 7. This CDR3 is built from 14 residues. The DNA for the CDR3 is TGTGCCAGCAGCCCCGGACAGGGATGGTACGAGCAGTACTTC. Encoded protein: CASSPGQGWYEQYF.

The gene calls are TRBV2 and TRBJ2-3; D might be TRBD1 or TRBD2, each matching 5 bases. The V end lost 1 base, the J end lost 2 bases, and 13 bases lay between the germline ends. This CDR3 is built from 16 residues. The germline V gene encodes CDR1 SNHLY and CDR2 FYNNEI. Here the CDR3 reads CASSEDRNRDTDTQYF. The DNA for the CDR3 is TGTGCCAGCAGTGAAGACAGGAATCGGGACACAGATACGCAGTATTTT.

The chain joins TRBV7-2 to TRBJ2-3; TRBD2 agrees at 8 bases. The V gene end was trimmed by 5 bases and the J gene end by 1 base; junction bases not matched to a gene: 11. The CDR3 totals 17 residues. Germline V lookup: CDR1 SGHTA, CDR2 FQGNSA. DNA of the CDR3: TGTGCCAGCAGCCCACCTTCGGCAGCGGGGGGCACAGATACGCAGTATTTT. Protein: CASSPPSAAGGTDTQYF.

V and J are TRBV5-1 and TRBJ2-5; 7 bases map to TRBD2. CDR3 length: 18 residues. Germline loops: CDR1 SGHRS, CDR2 YFSETQ. The V and J ends lost 4 bases and 7 bases, in that order; junction bases with no gene match: 22. The CDR3 protein is CASSHGGILSVVNGTQYF. The CDR3 DNA reads TGCGCCAGCAGCCACGGGGGGATTCTCTCAGTCGTGAACGGGACCCAGTACTTC.

The V gene is TRBV5-1, the J gene TRBJ1-4, with D maybe TRBD1 (5 bases). V lost 0 bases, J lost 7 bases, and 16 bases lay in between. The CDR3 spans 16 residues. Germline CDR1 SGHRS, CDR2 YFSETQ. The CDR3 DNA reads as TGCGCCAGCAGCTTGGAGGGGCAGGGAGGGAGTGAAAAACTGTTTTTT. It specifies CASSLEGQGGSEKLFF.

The chain couples TRBV15 to TRBJ1-1; 11 positions agree with TRBD1. This CDR3 is built from 16 residues. Germline V gives CDR1 LNHNV, CDR2 YYDKDF (reference sequence). The J segment lost 0 bases and the V segment lost 5 bases, leaving 5 bases of the junction unmatched. CDR3 region: CATSGTGGRVNTEAFF. CDR3 DNA: TGTGCCACCAGCGGGACAGGGGGTAGGGTGAACACTGAAGCTTTCTTT. The full variable domain, with the rest looked up from reference TRBV15 and TRBJ1-1, is DAMVIQNPRYQVTQFGKPVTLSCSQTLNHNVMYWYQQKSSQAPKLLFHYYDKDFNNEADTPDNFQSRRPNTSFCFLDIRSPGLGDTAMYLCATSGTGGRVNTEAFFGQGTRLTVV.

The rearrangement links TRBV5-4 to TRBJ2-5, with D perhaps matching TRBD2 (6 bases). V was clipped by 0 bases and J by 1 base, with 10 bases between them. CDR3 size: 15 residues. Germline CDR1 SGHNT, CDR2 YYREEE (reference sequence). The CDR3 region has the DNA TGTGCCAGCAGCTTGGTGCGGGGCTTCCAAGAGACCCAGTACTTC. Its protein is CASSLVRGFQETQYF. Variable domain in full (rest from reference TRBV5-4 and TRBJ2-5): ETGVTQSPTHLIKTRGQQVTLRCSSQSGHNTVSWYQQALGQGPQFIFQYYREEENGRGNFPPRFSGLQFPNYSSELNVNALELDDSALYLCASSLVRGFQETQYFGPGTRLLVL.

The genes are TRBV5-8 and TRBJ1-6; 11 bases align to TRBD1. This CDR3 comprises 14 residues. Germline V gene data show CDR1 as SGHTS and CDR2 as YDEGEE. With 4 bases clipped from V and 8 bases from J, the junction kept 2 bases outside the gene matches. CDR3 sequence: CASSGGQGDSPLHF. The CDR3, as DNA: TGTGCCAGCAGCGGGGGACAGGGGGATTCACCCCTCCACTTT.

This chain joins TRBV9 and TRBJ1-5; a possible D gene is TRBD1 (5 bases). The CDR3 loop spans 16 amino acids. Trimming took 4 bases from V and 4 from J, leaving 18 bases between them. Germline V gene lookup returns CDR1 SGDLS and CDR2 YYNGEE. In DNA form, the CDR3 reads TGTGCCAGCAGCCTTAGGGGAAACCTCGCGAATCAGCCCCAGCATTTT. It translates to CASSLRGNLANQPQHF.

This chain uses TRBV6-1 with TRBJ2-7, with D possibly being TRBD1 (5 bases). The CDR3 is 15 amino acids. CDR1 is MNHNS, CDR2 SASEGT, per germline. V was clipped by 2 bases and J by 9 bases, with 20 bases between them. The CDR3 DNA follows: TGTGCCAGCAGTGAAACGGACATGACTGGGTTCGCGCAGTACTTC. Protein: CASSETDMTGFAQYF.

The rearrangement links TRBV4-1 to TRBJ1-2; TRBD1 matches 9 bases. The CDR3 loop spans 14 amino acids. Looked up from germline, CDR1 is MGHRA and CDR2 is YSYEKL. Germline trimming cut 1 base from V and 6 bases from J; bases unmatched to any gene: 3. The DNA of the CDR3 is TGCGCCAGCAGCCAAGGACAGGGGGTGGATGGCTACACCTTC. The encoded protein is CASSQGQGVDGYTF.

The chain couples TRBV14 to TRBJ1-2; no definite D call. V was pared by 4 bases and J by 8 bases, with 14 bases between. The CDR3 has 13 residues. Germline CDR1 reads SGHDN; CDR2 reads FVKESK. Here the CDR3 DNA reads TGTGCCAGCAGCCGCAGGCGCTGGGAAGGCTACACCTTC. It yields the protein CASSRRRWEGYTF. The whole variable domain, filled in from reference TRBV14 and TRBJ1-2, reads EAGVTQFPSHSVIEKGQTVTLRCDPISGHDNLYWYRRVMGKEIKFLLHFVKESKQDESGMPNNRFLAERTGGTYSTLKVQPAELEDSGVYFCASSRRRWEGYTFGSGTRLTVV.

The V and J genes are TRBV12-5 and TRBJ2-1, with D uncertain. The CDR3 consists of 12 residues. The V gene's germline CDR1 is LGHNT and CDR2 FRNRAP. Trimming took off 2 bases at V and 5 bases at J, with 4 bases between the two ends. This CDR3 reads CASGLLNNEQFF. CDR3 DNA: TGTGCTAGTGGTTTGCTTAACAATGAGCAGTTCTTC.

This clone has a handful of counts. The J gene is TRBJ1-4, the V gene TRBV19; 8 bases map to TRBD1. Germline lookup yields CDR1 LNHDA and CDR2 SQIVND (reference sequence). V gave up 5 bases and J gave up 8 bases; unmatched junction bases: 7. The CDR3 loop spans 14 amino acids. The CDR3 coding sequence is TGTGCCAGTAGTCCAGGACAGGGAAGAGAAAAACTGTTTTTT. Residues: CASSPGQGREKLFF.

The V call is TRBV29-1, the J call TRBJ1-1; no definite D call. CDR3 length equals 13 residues. V dropped 3 bases and J dropped 0 bases, with 8 bases sitting between them. The V gene's germline CDR1 is SQVTM and CDR2 ANQGSEA. Here the CDR3 reads CSVEVDMNTEAFF. The CDR3 DNA reads TGCAGCGTTGAGGTAGACATGAACACTGAAGCTTTCTTT.

The rearrangement uses TRBV14 and TRBJ2-3, with D maybe TRBD2 (6 bases). Trimming shortened V by 4 bases and J by 2 bases, and 16 bases separated the two germline ends. Germline V gene sequence: CDR1 SGHDN, CDR2 FVKESK. CDR3 length equals 16 residues. The CDR3 spells CASSLLRGVTTDTQYF. DNA for the CDR3: TGTGCCAGCAGCCTACTACGCGGGGTGACCACAGATACGCAGTATTTT.

The chain links TRBV5-6 to TRBJ2-5; 8 nucleotides match TRBD1. The length of the CDR3 is 17 residues. V shed 3 bases, J shed 2 bases, and the junction held 12 bases outside the gene matches. The V gene's germline CDR1 is SGHDT and CDR2 YYEEEE. The CDR3 here is CASSWGRDRRRQETQYF. In DNA, the CDR3 is TGTGCCAGCAGCTGGGGAAGGGACAGGAGACGTCAAGAGACCCAGTACTTC.

This chain links TRBV4-2 with TRBJ1-2; the D gene is possibly TRBD1 (5 bases). V lost 0 bases and J lost 2, with 10 bases in between. This CDR3 comprises 15 residues. Germline V CDR1 and CDR2: LGHNA, YNFKEQ. CDR3 in DNA: TGTGCCAGCAGCCAAGATTGGGGACGGAACTATGGCTACACCTTC. This sequence encodes CASSQDWGRNYGYTF.

This chain joins TRBV3-1 (or the pseudogene TRBV3-2) and TRBJ1-4; D not resolved. Germline lookup yields CDR1 LGHDT and CDR2 YNNKEL (reference sequence). The V end was cut by 8 bases, the J end by 3 bases, with 16 bases between. The CDR3 is 15 amino acids. CDR3 in amino acids: CASRRTNGANEKLFF. The CDR3 region has the DNA TGTGCCAGCCGCCGCACTAATGGGGCTAATGAAAAACTGTTTTTT.

The V and J genes are TRBV3-1 (or the pseudogene TRBV3-2) and TRBJ2-3; 10 bases agree with TRBD2. The germline V gene encodes CDR1 LGHDT and CDR2 YNNKEL (reference sequence). This CDR3 has 13 residues. The ends lost 10 bases at V and 7 bases at J; junction bases unmatched: 8. The CDR3 DNA reads as TGTGCCACCCGCCGAGCGGGGGGGAATACGCAGTATTTT. Translating it yields CATRRAGGNTQYF.